The T cell receptor beta chain described here comes from a study of identical twins. This CDR3 contains 14 residues. Germline V gives CDR1 SGHTA, CDR2 FQGTGA. Deletions cut 2 bases from V and 8 bases from J, with 13 bases between. Each CDR3 protein is one row after TCRdb ran MiXCR on the 5' RACE reads. The sample has about 530,000 distinct CDR3 sequences, 13% to 15% seen once; the top ten hold less than 0.5%. There were only healthy Caucasians among the donors. This clonotype has only a few counts. These sequences were also reported in another study, on yellow fever vaccine responses in identical twins.

The sequence was obtained from a young woman in good health. The sample taken for sequencing was CD4+ T cells sorted from blood. J is TRBJ2-1 and V is TRBV7-3; no firm D call. The CDR3 region has the DNA TGTGCCAGCAGCTTACTAGGCAGAGGAGATGAGCAGTTCTTC. Encoded protein: CASSLLGRGDEQFF.